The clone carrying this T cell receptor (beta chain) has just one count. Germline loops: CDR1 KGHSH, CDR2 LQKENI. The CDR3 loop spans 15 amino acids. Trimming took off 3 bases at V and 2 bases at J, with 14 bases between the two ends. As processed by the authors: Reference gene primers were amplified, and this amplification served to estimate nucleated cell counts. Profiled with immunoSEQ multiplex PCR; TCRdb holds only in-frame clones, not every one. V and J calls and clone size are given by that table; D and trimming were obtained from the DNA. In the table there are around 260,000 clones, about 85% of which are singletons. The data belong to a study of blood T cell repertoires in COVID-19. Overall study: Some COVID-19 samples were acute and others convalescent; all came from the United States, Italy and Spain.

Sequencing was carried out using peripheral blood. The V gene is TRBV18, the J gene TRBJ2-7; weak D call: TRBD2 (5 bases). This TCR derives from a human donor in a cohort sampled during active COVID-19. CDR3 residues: CASSPQVTGTYEQYF. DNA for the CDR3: TGTGCCAGCTCACCCCAGGTGACGGGAACCTACGAGCAGTACTTC.